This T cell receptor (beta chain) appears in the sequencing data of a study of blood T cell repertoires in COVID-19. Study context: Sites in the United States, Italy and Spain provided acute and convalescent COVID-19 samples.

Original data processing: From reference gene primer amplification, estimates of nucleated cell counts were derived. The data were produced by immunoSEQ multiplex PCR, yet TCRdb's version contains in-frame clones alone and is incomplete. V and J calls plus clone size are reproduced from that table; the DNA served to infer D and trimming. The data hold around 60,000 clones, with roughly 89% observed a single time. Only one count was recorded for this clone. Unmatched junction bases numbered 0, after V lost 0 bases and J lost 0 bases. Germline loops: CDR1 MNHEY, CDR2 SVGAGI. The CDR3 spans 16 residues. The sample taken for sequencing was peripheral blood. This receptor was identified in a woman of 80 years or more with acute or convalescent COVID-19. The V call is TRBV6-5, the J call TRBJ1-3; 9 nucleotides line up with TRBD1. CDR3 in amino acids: CASSYSGQGSGNTIYF. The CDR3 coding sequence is TGTGCCAGCAGTTACTCGGGACAGGGCTCTGGAAACACCATATATTTT.